This T cell receptor beta chain emerged from a study of T cells in Graves' hyperthyroidism and ophthalmopathy. At the level of the study: Specimen type is peripheral blood, collected at initial diagnosis prior to any treatment. Study-wide findings and caveats: Blood held most thyroid clonotypes expanded above 0.001 frequency.

In germline, CDR1 is MNHEY, CDR2 SMNVEV (reference sequence). This CDR3 is built from 16 residues. The junction had 10 bases not matched to a gene; V was cut back by 4 bases and J by 1 base. For ophthalmopathy patients, the Clinical Activity Score was at least 3 and the NOSPECS grade at least 4; duration was under 3 months. Thyroid ultrasound and orbital computed tomography, with clinical symptoms and serum thyroxine and TRAb, informed diagnoses. Using RNA transcripts as the source, TCR beta CDR3 regions were amplified. The HTBI set primed first-round TCR CDR3 RT-PCR. TCRdb ran MiXCR on the multiplex PCR reads and lists one entry per CDR3 protein. This table holds around 600,000 distinct CDR3 sequences, roughly 15% found once. As regards this clonotype: Its specificity is not known.

The J gene is TRBJ2-7, the V gene TRBV27, with 7 bases fitting TRBD1. The receptor was isolated from a woman aged 50 to 65 with Graves' ophthalmopathy. The material sequenced was blood. The CDR3 region has the DNA TGTGCCAGCAGTTCGAGGACAGGCCGGAGGTCCTACGAGCAGTACTTC. Translation: CASSSRTGRRSYEQYF.